A single sample gave rise to the 15 T cell receptor beta chains below, sequenced in a study of shared clonotypes between healthy human individuals. The data were produced by immunoSEQ multiplex PCR, yet TCRdb's version contains in-frame clones alone and is incomplete. Of 980,000 or so clones in the sample, approximately 80% were seen once. Sequences were obtained from memory CD4+ T cells sorted from blood. Stated subset: CD45RA-negative fraction. These receptors all come from a man aged 18 to 30 in good health.

The gene calls are TRBV5-8 and TRBJ2-7; TRBD2 aligns across 11 bases. The length of the CDR3 is 14 residues. Trimming cost V 3 bases and J 5 bases; bases outside gene matches: 4. The germline V gene has CDR1 SGHTS and CDR2 YDEGEE. In nucleotides, the CDR3 is TGTGCCAGCAGCTCGACTAGCGGGACCGACGAGCAGTACTTC. Residues: CASSSTSGTDEQYF. The entire variable domain, with the rest obtained from reference TRBV5-8 and TRBJ2-7, is as follows: EAGVTQSPTHLIKTRGQQATLRCSPISGHTSVYWYQQALGLGLQFLLWYDEGEERNRGNFPPRFSGRQFPNYSSELNVNALELEDSALYLCASSSTSGTDEQYFGPGTRLTVT.

This clone was observed a handful of times. The J gene is TRBJ2-1, the V gene TRBV7-9; 11 nucleotides align to TRBD2. The CDR3 totals 15 residues. Per germline, CDR1 SEHNR and CDR2 FQNEAQ (reference sequence). J was trimmed by 7 bases and V by 5 bases; bases with no gene match: 7. The CDR3 bases are TGTGCCAGCAGCCAGCTAGCGGGAGGTGGGAATGAGCAGTTCTTC. As protein: CASSQLAGGGNEQFF.

The rearrangement uses TRBV11-1 and TRBJ1-1; D is undetermined. Germline CDR1 and CDR2: SGHAT and FQDESV (reference sequence). Between the trimmed V and J ends, which lost 3 bases and 0 bases, there was a span of 11 bases. This CDR3 comprises 15 residues. In nucleotides, the CDR3 is TGTGCCAGCAGCTTCCTTCCTGGGTTGAACACTGAAGCTTTCTTT. Translated: CASSFLPGLNTEAFF. Together with reference TRBV11-1 and TRBJ1-1, the CDR3 gives the full variable domain: EAEVAQSPRYKITEKSQAVAFWCDPISGHATLYWYRQILGQGPELLVQFQDESVVDDSQLPKDRFSAERLKGVDSTLKIQPAELGDSAMYLCASSFLPGLNTEAFFGQGTRLTVV.

The rearrangement uses TRBV7-2 and TRBJ2-4; 13 nucleotides agree with TRBD2. Looked up from germline, CDR1 is SGHTA and CDR2 is FQGNSA. Trimming at V came to 4 bases and at J to 8 bases, leaving 5 bases not matched to a gene. This CDR3 spans 15 amino acids. CDR3 loop: CASSSRLAGGDIQYF. As DNA, the CDR3 is TGTGCCAGCAGCTCAAGACTAGCGGGAGGTGACATTCAGTACTTC.

The gene calls are TRBV11-1 and TRBJ1-6; D remains unclear. The CDR3 runs 13 residues. From germline, CDR1 is SGHAT and CDR2 FQDESV (reference sequence). V lost 6 bases, J lost 4 bases, and 7 bases lay in between. This chain's CDR3 is CASRREYNSPLHF. The CDR3 DNA is TGTGCCAGCAGGAGGGAGTATAATTCACCCCTCCACTTT.

This clone was recorded once. The genes are TRBV6-1 and TRBJ2-7; TRBD1 or TRBD2 may be the D gene (5 bases each). The germline V gene encodes CDR1 MNHNS and CDR2 SASEGT. There are 15 residues in the CDR3. Trimming left V 5 bases short and J 0 bases short, with 14 bases between. DNA for the CDR3: TGTGCCAGCAGTTCTCGGGACGGGAACTCCTACGAGCAGTACTTC. This encodes CASSSRDGNSYEQYF.

The chain has TRBV5-1 and TRBJ2-3; 11 nucleotides line up with TRBD2. The CDR3 spans 16 residues. The germline gives CDR1 SGHRS, CDR2 YFSETQ. Trimming took 4 bases from V and 4 from J; bases not matched to a gene: 8. CDR3 amino acids: CASSVLGLAAADTQYF. CDR3 coding DNA: TGCGCCAGCAGCGTGCTGGGACTAGCGGCTGCAGATACGCAGTATTTT.

This rearrangement joins TRBV19 to TRBJ1-4; TRBD1 matches at 8 bases. V shed 5 bases and J 5 bases; nucleotides not matched to a gene: 7. From germline, CDR1 is LNHDA and CDR2 SQIVND (reference sequence). The CDR3 loop spans 15 amino acids. The chain's CDR3 is CASSPPGTGNEKLFF. The CDR3 DNA sequence: TGTGCCAGTAGTCCTCCCGGGACAGGCAATGAAAAACTGTTTTTT.

The rearrangement joins TRBV4-2 to TRBJ2-5; tentatively, D is TRBD1 (5 bases). From germline, CDR1 is LGHNA and CDR2 YNFKEQ. The V gene lost 1 base and the J gene lost 1 base, with 7 bases spanning the gap. The CDR3 covers 14 residues. The CDR3: CASSQGGIQETQYF. Here the CDR3 DNA reads TGTGCCAGCAGCCAAGGGGGCATCCAAGAGACCCAGTACTTC.

The V and J genes are TRBV7-2 and TRBJ2-4, with TRBD2 as a possible D gene (6 bases). The CDR3 is made up of 16 amino acids. The V end was cut by 1 base, the J end by 5 bases, with 15 bases between. CDR1 and CDR2 (germline): SGHTA, FQGNSA. CDR3 sequence reads: CASSLVIAEVQNIQYF. The CDR3 bases are TGTGCCAGCAGCTTAGTAATAGCGGAGGTCCAAAACATTCAGTACTTC.

The rearrangement links TRBV7-3 to TRBJ2-7; D not resolved. This CDR3 spans 13 amino acids. The germline V gene encodes CDR1 SGHTA and CDR2 FQGTGA. The V end lost 7 bases, the J end lost 6 bases, and 16 bases lay between the germline ends. The CDR3 nucleotides read TGTGCCAGCACCTATCGGTTTTCGACCGAGCAGTACTTC. This gives the protein CASTYRFSTEQYF.

The V call is TRBV10-2, the J call TRBJ2-5; 9 nucleotides align to TRBD2. Germline CDR1 is WSHSY and CDR2 is SAAADI. V lost 8 bases and J lost 5; bases outside the gene matches: 15. The CDR3 covers 16 residues. The CDR3 bases are TGCGCCAGCCATCCTGAGCGGGAGGTCTCTATCGAGACCCAGTACTTC. Its protein product is CASHPEREVSIETQYF.

This chain uses TRBV7-9 with TRBJ2-1, with 14 bases fitting TRBD2. V was clipped by 5 bases and J by 8 bases; unmatched bases: 2. This CDR3 has 14 residues. CDR1 and CDR2 from the germline V gene are SEHNR and FQNEAQ (reference sequence). The CDR3 bases are TGTGCCAGCAGCCTGGGACTAGCGGGAGATGAGCAGTTCTTC. Translation gives CASSLGLAGDEQFF.

This chain uses TRBV7-9 with TRBJ2-5, with 9 bases aligning to TRBD2. The CDR3 contains 16 residues. J was trimmed by 5 bases and V by 1 base; bases with no gene match: 8. Germline V gives CDR1 SEHNR, CDR2 FQNEAQ (reference sequence). The CDR3 DNA sequence: TGTGCCAGCAGCTTAGTCGGCGCGGGAGGGCCGGAGACCCAGTACTTC. This sequence encodes CASSLVGAGGPETQYF.

The chain employs TRBV28 and TRBJ1-2; 8 bases agree with TRBD1. CDR3 length: 13 amino acids. V was clipped by 2 bases and J by 8 bases; unmatched bases: 4. The germline V gene encodes CDR1 MDHEN and CDR2 SYDVKM. The CDR3 nucleotides read TGTGCCAGCAGTTTAATGACAGGGGCCGGCTACACCTTC. Translated: CASSLMTGAGYTF.